This T cell receptor (beta chain) was identified in a study of T-cell memory formation after mild COVID-19. TCRdb analysed the 5' RACE reads with MiXCR anew, one entry per CDR3 protein. The repertoire holds under 400,000 distinct CDR3 sequences, with approximately 29% as singletons. The clonotype originates from an adult woman who had mild COVID-19 (a few samples of this study predate the infection). Cell type and time point are not known. The sample comprised PBMCs or a T cell subset sorted from them (not recorded which).

The CDR3 bases are TGTGCCAGCAACCCAGGGGGCACTGAAGCTTTCTTT. Translation gives CASNPGGTEAFF. This chain links TRBV7-2 with TRBJ1-1, with 7 bases identical to TRBD1. CDR1 and CDR2 from the germline V gene are SGHTA and FQGNSA. This CDR3 is 12 amino acids long. Unmatched junction bases numbered 3, after V lost 7 bases and J lost 4 bases.